The present TCR beta chain was sequenced within a study of low-dose radiotherapy and immunotherapy resistance in tumors. The wider study: Each fraction given to Cohort 2 every two weeks delivered 1 Gy, and the total reached 13 Gy over 26 weeks. Ipilimumab 1 mg/kg every six weeks, together with nivolumab 240 mg every two weeks, was given intravenously to patients. The drug cyclophosphamide was given into a vein at 200 mg/m2 every two weeks, one day before radiation and immunotherapy.

Germline-derived CDR1 and CDR2 are ENHRY and SYGVKD. Trimming pared 0 bases from V and 4 bases from J, leaving 4 bases between. CDR3 length: 12 amino acids. Only a few counts were recorded for this clonotype. With TRAV- and TRBV-specific primers, first-strand cDNA was made, covering the alpha and beta chains. PCR amplification of the TCRs was performed with Phusion for 20 PCR cycles, and it relied on a constant-region primer together with a V-primer adapter. TCRdb redid the calling of the reads with MiXCR, one entry per CDR3 protein. The table lists about 12,000 distinct CDR3 sequences, roughly 72% of them singletons. Qualifying patients carried advanced solid tumors devoid of tumor-infiltrating lymphocytes.

The J gene is TRBJ2-7, the V gene TRBV10-3; D gene ambiguous. The sequence was collected from a human donor with advanced metastatic prostate, ovarian, gallbladder or colorectal cancer (not recorded which). This table probably holds off-target reads from a library built for another chain. In DNA form, the CDR3 reads TGTGCCATCAGTGAGTCCCAATACGAGCAGTACTTC. Protein: CAISESQYEQYF.